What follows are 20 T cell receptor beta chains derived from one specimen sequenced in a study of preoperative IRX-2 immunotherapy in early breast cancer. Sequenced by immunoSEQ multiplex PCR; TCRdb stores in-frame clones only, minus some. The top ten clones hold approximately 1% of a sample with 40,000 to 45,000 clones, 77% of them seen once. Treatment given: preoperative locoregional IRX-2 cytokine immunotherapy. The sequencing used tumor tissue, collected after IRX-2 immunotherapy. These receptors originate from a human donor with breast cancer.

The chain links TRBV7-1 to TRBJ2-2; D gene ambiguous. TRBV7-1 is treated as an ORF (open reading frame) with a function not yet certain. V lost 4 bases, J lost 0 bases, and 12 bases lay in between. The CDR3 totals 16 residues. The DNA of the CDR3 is TGTGCCAGCAGCTTGCTACCCAGGCCGAACACCGGGGAGCTGTTTTTT. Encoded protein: CASSLLPRPNTGELFF.

The CDR3 DNA reads TGCGCCAGCAGCCCGGGCCCCCGGGCCGTGAACACTGAAGCTTTCTTT. Its translation is CASSPGPRAVNTEAFF. The chain carries TRBV5-1 and TRBJ1-1; no clear D gene. V was trimmed by 4 bases and J by 0 bases, leaving 16 bases between them. CDR3 size: 16 residues. CDR1 and CDR2 from the germline V gene are SGHRS and YFSETQ.

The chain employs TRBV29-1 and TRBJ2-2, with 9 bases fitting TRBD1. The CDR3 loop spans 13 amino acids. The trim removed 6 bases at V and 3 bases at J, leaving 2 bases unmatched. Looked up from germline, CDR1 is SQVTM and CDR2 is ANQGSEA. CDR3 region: CSVDRGDTGELFF. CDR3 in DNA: TGCAGCGTAGACAGGGGGGACACCGGGGAGCTGTTTTTT.

The CDR3: CASTLAGGAGQPQHF. Here the CDR3 DNA reads TGTGCCAGCACCTTGGCTGGGGGGGCGGGTCAGCCCCAGCATTTT. The chain carries TRBV6-8 and TRBJ1-5, with D perhaps TRBD1 (6 bases). The V end was cut by 7 bases, the J end by 6 bases, with 19 bases between. Germline assignment: CDR1 MNHGY and CDR2 SAAAGT. The CDR3 spans 15 residues.

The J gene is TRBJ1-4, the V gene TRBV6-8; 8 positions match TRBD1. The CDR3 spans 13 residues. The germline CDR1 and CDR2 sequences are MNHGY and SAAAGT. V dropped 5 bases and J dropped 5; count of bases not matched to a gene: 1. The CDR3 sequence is CASSRTGNEKLFF. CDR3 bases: TGTGCCAGCAGTCGGACAGGGAATGAAAAACTGTTTTTT.

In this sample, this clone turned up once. The CDR3 DNA reads as TGTGCCAGCAGCTACCTGACAGGGGACACTGAAGCTTTCTTT. As protein: CASSYLTGDTEAFF. The V gene is TRBV14, the J gene TRBJ1-1, with 8 bases fitting TRBD1. CDR1 is SGHDN, CDR2 FVKESK, per germline. The CDR3 totals 14 residues. Unmatched junction bases numbered 5, after V lost 5 bases and J lost 3 bases.

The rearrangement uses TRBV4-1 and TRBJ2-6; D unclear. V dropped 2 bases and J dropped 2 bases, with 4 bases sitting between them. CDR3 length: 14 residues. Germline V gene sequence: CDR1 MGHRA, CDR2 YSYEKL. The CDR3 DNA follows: TGCGCCAGCAGCCAACTCGCTGGGGCCAACGTCCTGACTTTC. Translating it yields CASSQLAGANVLTF.

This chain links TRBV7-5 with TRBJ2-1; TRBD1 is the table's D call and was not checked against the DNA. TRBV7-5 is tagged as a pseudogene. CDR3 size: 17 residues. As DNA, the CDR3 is TGTGCCAGCAGCTTACTGAGGACAGGGATCCTCTACAATGAGCAGTTCTTC. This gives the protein CASSLLRTGILYNEQFF.

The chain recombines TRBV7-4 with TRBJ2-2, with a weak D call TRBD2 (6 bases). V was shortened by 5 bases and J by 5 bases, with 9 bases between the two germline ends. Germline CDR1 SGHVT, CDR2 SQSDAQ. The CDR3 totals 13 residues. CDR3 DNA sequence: TGTGCCAGCAGCCCTCGGGGGACCGGGGAGCTGTTTTTT. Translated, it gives CASSPRGTGELFF.

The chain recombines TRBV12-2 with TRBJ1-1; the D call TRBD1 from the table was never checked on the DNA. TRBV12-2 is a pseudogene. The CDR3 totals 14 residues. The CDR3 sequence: CASRLETGYTEAFF. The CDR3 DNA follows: TGTGCAAGTCGCTTAGAAACAGGTTACACTGAAGCTTTCTTT.

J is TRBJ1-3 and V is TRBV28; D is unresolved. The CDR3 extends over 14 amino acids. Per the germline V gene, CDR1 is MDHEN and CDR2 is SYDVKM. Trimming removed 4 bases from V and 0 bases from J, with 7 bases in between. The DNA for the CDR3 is TGTGCCAGCAGTTCAAGCACCTCTGGAAACACCATATATTTT. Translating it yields CASSSSTSGNTIYF.

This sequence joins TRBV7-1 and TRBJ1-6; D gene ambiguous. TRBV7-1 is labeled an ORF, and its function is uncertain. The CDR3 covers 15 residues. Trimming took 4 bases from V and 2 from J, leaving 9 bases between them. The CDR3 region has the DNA TGTGCCAGCAGCTTGTGGGCACCCTATAATTCACCCCTCCACTTT. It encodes CASSLWAPYNSPLHF.

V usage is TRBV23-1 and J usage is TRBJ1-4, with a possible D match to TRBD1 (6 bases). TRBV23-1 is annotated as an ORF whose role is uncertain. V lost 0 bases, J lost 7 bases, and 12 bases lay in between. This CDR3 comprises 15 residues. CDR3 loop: CASSQSGGRFEKLFF. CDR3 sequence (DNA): TGCGCCAGCAGTCAATCTGGGGGGCGCTTTGAAAAACTGTTTTTT.

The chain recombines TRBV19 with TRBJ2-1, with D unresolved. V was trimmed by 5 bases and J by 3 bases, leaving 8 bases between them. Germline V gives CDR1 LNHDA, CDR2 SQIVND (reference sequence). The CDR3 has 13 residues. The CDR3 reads CASSAGRYNEQFF. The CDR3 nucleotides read TGTGCCAGTAGTGCCGGCCGCTACAATGAGCAGTTCTTC.

The CDR3 DNA reads as TGTGCCAGCAGGAAGGACATCCGCGAGCAGTACTTC. This encodes CASRKDIREQYF. The V gene is TRBV6-8, the J gene TRBJ2-7; possibly TRBD1 for D (5 bases). The CDR3 contains 12 residues. Looked up from germline, CDR1 is MNHGY and CDR2 is SAAAGT. Trimming cost V 6 bases and J 6 bases, with 12 bases left between them.

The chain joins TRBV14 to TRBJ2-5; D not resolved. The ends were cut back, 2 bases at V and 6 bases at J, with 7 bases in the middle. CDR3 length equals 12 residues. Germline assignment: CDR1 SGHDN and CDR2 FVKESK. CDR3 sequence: CASSQSSQTQYF. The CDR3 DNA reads TGTGCCAGCAGCCAATCAAGTCAGACCCAGTACTTC. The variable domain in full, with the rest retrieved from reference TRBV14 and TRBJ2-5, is EAGVTQFPSHSVIEKGQTVTLRCDPISGHDNLYWYRRVMGKEIKFLLHFVKESKQDESGMPNNRFLAERTGGTYSTLKVQPAELEDSGVYFCASSQSSQTQYFGPGTRLLVL.

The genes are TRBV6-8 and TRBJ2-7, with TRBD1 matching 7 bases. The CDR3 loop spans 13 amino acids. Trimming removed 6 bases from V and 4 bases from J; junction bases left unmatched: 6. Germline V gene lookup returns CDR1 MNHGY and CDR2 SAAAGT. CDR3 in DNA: TGTGCCAGCAGGGGACAGAGAGCTTACGAGCAGTACTTC. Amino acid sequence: CASRGQRAYEQYF.

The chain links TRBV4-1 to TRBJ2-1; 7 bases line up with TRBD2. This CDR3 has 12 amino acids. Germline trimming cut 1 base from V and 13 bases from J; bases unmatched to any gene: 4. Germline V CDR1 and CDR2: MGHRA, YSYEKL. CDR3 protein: CASSQGLATQFF. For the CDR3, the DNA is TGCGCCAGCAGCCAAGGACTAGCTACACAGTTCTTC.

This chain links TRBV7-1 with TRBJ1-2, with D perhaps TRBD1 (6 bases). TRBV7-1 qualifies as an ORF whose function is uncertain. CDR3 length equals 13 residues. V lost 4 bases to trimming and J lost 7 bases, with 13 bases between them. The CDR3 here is CASSYKGVTGYTF. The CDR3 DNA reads TGTGCCAGCAGCTATAAGGGGGTGACTGGCTACACCTTC.

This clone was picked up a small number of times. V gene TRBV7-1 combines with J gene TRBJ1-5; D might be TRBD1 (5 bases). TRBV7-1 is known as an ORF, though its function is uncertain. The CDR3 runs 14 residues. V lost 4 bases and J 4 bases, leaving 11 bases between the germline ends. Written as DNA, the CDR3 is TGTGCCAGCAGCTTGGAAGGGGAGAATCAGCCCCAGCATTTT. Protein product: CASSLEGENQPQHF.